This TCR beta chain was observed in a study of T cell repertoires in cytomegalovirus infection. Overall study findings and caveats: Individuals carrying CMV plus the relevant HLA were identified by cumulative frequency of public TCR beta families.

Notes on this clonotype: What it binds is not known.

CDR3 length equals 11 residues. The germline V gene encodes CDR1 SQVTM and CDR2 ANQGSEA. V lost 5 bases and J 2 bases, leaving 6 bases between the germline ends. TCRdb reprocessed the reads with MiXCR, giving one entry per CDR3 protein. The sample contains approximately 500,000 distinct CDR3 sequences, approximately 15% of which appear only once. The sequencing sample was made of CD8+ T cells from PBMCs. V is TRBV29-1 and J is TRBJ1-2; D is undetermined. This clonotype originated in a human donor in good health (CMV status not recorded). Some clones in this sample may be carry-over from other donors' samples. This CDR3 is CSVPENYGYTF. The CDR3 DNA reads as TGCAGCGTTCCAGAGAACTATGGCTACACCTTC.